A selection of T cell receptor beta chains follows, all from one sample in a study of blood T cell repertoires in COVID-19. Profiled with immunoSEQ multiplex PCR; TCRdb holds only in-frame clones, not every one. The table includes tens of thousands of clones, about 91% detected once. Sequencing was done on a sample of peripheral blood. The receptors were gathered from a woman in her sixties or seventies with acute or convalescent COVID-19. CDR3s include the opening cysteine and the closing phenylalanine or tryptophan. The order of the fields is D gene, V gene, J gene, clone size, CDR3 DNA, CDR3 protein. D genes are given only for firm matches. A row's size may be missing; if present it is once, few, many or a size class.

TRBD1	TRBV27	TRBJ2-5	-	TGTGCCAGCAGTCGCCTCGACAGGGTAGGCCAAGAGACCCAGTACTTC	CASSRLDRVGQETQYF
-	TRBV21-1	TRBJ2-7	once	TGTGCCAGCAGCAAAAGGACGACCAGGGCATCCTACGAGCAGTACTTC	CASSKRTTRASYEQYF
TRBD1	TRBV5-3	TRBJ2-4	-	TGTGCCAGAAGCTGCGGGACAGGGGGCTCAAACTTC	CARSCGTGGSNF
TRBD1	TRBV5-1	TRBJ1-1	-	TGCGCCAGCAGCTTACAGGGGGCCGGTGAAGCTTTCTTT	CASSLQGAGEAFF
TRBD1	TRBV5-4	TRBJ2-7	-	TGTGCCAGCAGCTTGTCCGGGACAGGGTACGAGCAGTACTTC	CASSLSGTGYEQYF
TRBD1	TRBV15	TRBJ2-7	-	TGTGCCACCAGCAGGTCAGGGACAGCGCCCGGCGAGCAGTACTTC	CATSRSGTAPGEQYF
TRBD2	TRBV5-1	TRBJ2-5	-	TGCGCCAGCAGCTCCGGGACTAGCGGCCAAGAGACCCAGTACTTC	CASSSGTSGQETQYF
TRBD1	TRBV7-3	TRBJ1-1	-	TGTGCCAGCAGCTTAACCCTACCACGGACAGGGGAGAGCACTGAAGCTTTCTTT	CASSLTLPRTGESTEAFF
TRBD1	TRBV25-1	TRBJ2-6	-	TGTGCCAGCAGTGAAAGACAGGGTAGTTCTGGGGCCAACGTCCTGACTTTC	CASSERQGSSGANVLTF
TRBD1	TRBV2	TRBJ2-7	-	TGTGCCAGTTCCGGGACAGGGTCCATCGAGCAGTACTTC	CASSGTGSIEQYF
-	TRBV4-1	TRBJ1-3	-	TGCGCCAGCAGCCAGGAGTATATGGGCTCTGGAAACACCATATATTTT	CASSQEYMGSGNTIYF
TRBD1	TRBV5-1	TRBJ2-5	-	TGCGCCAGCAGCCCACAACAGGGGGCAGGAAAGACCCAGTACTTC	CASSPQQGAGKTQYF
TRBD2	TRBV29-1	TRBJ2-3	once	TGCAGCATGGCGACTAGCGGGGGGTTGCAGAATACGCAGTATTTT	CSMATSGGLQNTQYF
-	TRBV27	TRBJ2-3	-	TGTGCCAGCAGTTTAAGGGGAGATACGCAGTATTTT	CASSLRGDTQYF
-	TRBV11-2	TRBJ2-7	-	TGTGCCAGCAGCTCCCTACTAGCCTCGGCCGAGCAGTACTTC	CASSSLLASAEQYF
-	TRBV5-1	TRBJ2-7	-	TGCGCCAGCAGCACCTCCCGGGGGTCCCACGAGCAGTACTTC	CASSTSRGSHEQYF
TRBD2	TRBV7-6	TRBJ2-7	-	TGTGCCAGCAGCTTAGCGACTAGCGGGAGCTACGAGCAGTACTTC	CASSLATSGSYEQYF
-	TRBV3-1/TRBV3-2	TRBJ2-7	-	TGTGCCAGCAGCCAAGATTACAGGGAGCAGTACTTC	CASSQDYREQYF
TRBD1	TRBV15	TRBJ2-7	-	TGTGCCACCAGCAGACCAGCCGCCGGGACAGCCACCTACGAGCAGTACTTC	CATSRPAAGTATYEQYF
TRBD1	TRBV19	TRBJ1-2	few	TGTGCCAGTCGTGGCGGGACAGTCAGTGGCTACACCTTC	CASRGGTVSGYTF
TRBD1	TRBV25-1	TRBJ1-1	-	TGTGCCAGCAGTGAATCAGACAGGGCGGGAGCTTTCTTT	CASSESDRAGAFF
TRBD1	TRBV5-1	TRBJ1-5	once	TGCGCCAGCAGTACAGGGACAGGCAATCAGCCCCAGCATTTT	CASSTGTGNQPQHF
TRBD1	TRBV2	TRBJ1-2	-	TGTGCCAGCAGGGGACAGGATCACTATGGCTACACCTTC	CASRGQDHYGYTF
TRBD1	TRBV10-1	TRBJ2-7	-	TGCGCCAGCGCTACAGGGGGCTCGGTAGGCGAGCAGTACTTC	CASATGGSVGEQYF
-	TRBV24-1	TRBJ1-2	-	TGTGCCACCAGTGATAGTAGCCGGGGTAACTATGGCTACACCTTC	CATSDSSRGNYGYTF
-	TRBV18	TRBJ2-1	-	TGTGCCAGCTCACCACCCTCAAGGACATACAATGAGCAGTTCTTC	CASSPPSRTYNEQFF
-	TRBV5-1	TRBJ2-1	-	TGCGCCAGCAGCTACGGACTTATAGTAAAAGGTGAGCAGTTCTTC	CASSYGLIVKGEQFF
-	TRBV24-1	TRBJ2-2	-	TGTGCCACCAGTGATTTTGGTTCAGGGAACACCGGGGAGCTGTTTTTT	CATSDFGSGNTGELFF
TRBD2	TRBV9	TRBJ2-3	-	TGTGCCAGCAGCGATACTAGCGGGAGTTCGTCAGATACGCAGTATTTT	CASSDTSGSSSDTQYF
-	TRBV28	TRBJ2-1	medium-sized	TGTGCCAGCAGTTCCCTGTCTCGGTACAATGAGCAGTTCTTC	CASSSLSRYNEQFF
-	TRBV9	TRBJ1-3	once	TGTGCCAGCAATAAGGAGGGGACTGGAAACACCATATATTTT	CASNKEGTGNTIYF
TRBD1	TRBV7-9	TRBJ2-1	-	TGTGCCAGCAGCTCACCCCCCCGGGACAGGGGATTCGATGAGCAGTTCTTC	CASSSPPRDRGFDEQFF
-	TRBV13	TRBJ1-2	-	TGTGCCAGCAGCTTAGTCTCCCAGGATCCAAAAATCTATGGCTACACCTTC	CASSLVSQDPKIYGYTF
TRBD1	TRBV2	TRBJ1-2	-	TGTGCCAGCAGGGCCTTGGGACAGGGACAGAACTATGGCTACACCTTC	CASRALGQGQNYGYTF
TRBD1	TRBV6-5	TRBJ1-2	-	TGTGCCAGCAGAATACAGGGGACCTATGGCTACACCTTC	CASRIQGTYGYTF
TRBD2	TRBV5-4	TRBJ2-7	-	TGTGCCAGCAGCTTGGATACGCGGGAGGATTACGAGCAGTACTTC	CASSLDTREDYEQYF
-	TRBV5-1	TRBJ2-3	-	TGCGCCAGCAGCTTGGGGGGCAGGTCGTTATCTGGGACAGATACGCAGTATTTT	CASSLGGRSLSGTDTQYF
-	TRBV11-3	TRBJ2-1	-	TGTGCCAGCAGCTTAAGGTCGGGGGCCTACAATGAGCAGTTCTTC	CASSLRSGAYNEQFF
TRBD2	TRBV27	TRBJ2-1	-	TGTGCCAGCAGTTTTATCATTGGACTAGGGTACAATGAGCAGTTCTTC	CASSFIIGLGYNEQFF
-	TRBV6-2/TRBV6-3	TRBJ1-4	-	TGTGCCAGCAGTTACTCTATGAGAGGACTGTTTTTT	CASSYSMRGLFF
TRBD2	TRBV5-1	TRBJ2-1	-	TGCGCCAGCAGCTTGGCTAGCGGGGTCGATGAGCAGTTCTTC	CASSLASGVDEQFF
-	TRBV21-1	TRBJ2-7	-	TGTGCCAGCAGCAAAGCGGGGACTAGCGGGAGGGCCGGAACCTACGAGCAGTACTTC	CASSKAGTSGRAGTYEQYF
TRBD1	TRBV29-1	TRBJ2-5	-	TGCAGCGTCATACAGGGGAAAGAGACCCAGTACTTC	CSVIQGKETQYF
-	TRBV12-3/TRBV12-4	TRBJ1-3	-	TGTGCCAGCAGTTTCGACTCAGACACCATATATTTT	CASSFDSDTIYF
-	TRBV7-9	TRBJ1-5	-	TGTGCCAGCAGCTTCATGGGCAGCAATCAGCCCCAGCATTTT	CASSFMGSNQPQHF
TRBD1	TRBV27	TRBJ2-4	-	TGTGCCAGCAGTTCTGGACAGGCCACTTTGCTAGCCAAAAACATTCAGTACTTC	CASSSGQATLLAKNIQYF
TRBD1	TRBV19	TRBJ1-2	-	TGTGCCAGTAGTGGGCTCGGACAGGGGGCGTCTGGCTACACCTTC	CASSGLGQGASGYTF
TRBD1	TRBV3-1/TRBV3-2	TRBJ2-5	-	TGTGCCAGCAGCCGACAGACAGGGTGGGAGACCCAGTACTTC	CASSRQTGWETQYF
TRBD1	TRBV7-9	TRBJ1-6	-	TGTGCCAGCAGCCCACGGACAGGGGTACAAGATTCACCCCTCCACTTT	CASSPRTGVQDSPLHF